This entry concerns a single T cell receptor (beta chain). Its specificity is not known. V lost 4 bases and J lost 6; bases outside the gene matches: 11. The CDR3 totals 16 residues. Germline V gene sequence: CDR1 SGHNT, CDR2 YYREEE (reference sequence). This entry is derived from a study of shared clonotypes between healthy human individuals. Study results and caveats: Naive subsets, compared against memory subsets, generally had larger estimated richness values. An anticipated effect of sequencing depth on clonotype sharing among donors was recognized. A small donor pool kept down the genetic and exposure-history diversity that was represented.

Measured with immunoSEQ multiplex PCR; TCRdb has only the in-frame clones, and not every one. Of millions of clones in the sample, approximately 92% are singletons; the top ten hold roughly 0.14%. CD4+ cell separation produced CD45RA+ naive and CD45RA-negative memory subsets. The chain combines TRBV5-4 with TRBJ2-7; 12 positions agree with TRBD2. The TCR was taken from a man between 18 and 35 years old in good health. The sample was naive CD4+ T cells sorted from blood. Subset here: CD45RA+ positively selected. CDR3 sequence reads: CASSVGLAGFQGEQYF. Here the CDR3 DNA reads TGTGCCAGCAGCGTGGGACTAGCGGGTTTCCAAGGCGAGCAGTACTTC.